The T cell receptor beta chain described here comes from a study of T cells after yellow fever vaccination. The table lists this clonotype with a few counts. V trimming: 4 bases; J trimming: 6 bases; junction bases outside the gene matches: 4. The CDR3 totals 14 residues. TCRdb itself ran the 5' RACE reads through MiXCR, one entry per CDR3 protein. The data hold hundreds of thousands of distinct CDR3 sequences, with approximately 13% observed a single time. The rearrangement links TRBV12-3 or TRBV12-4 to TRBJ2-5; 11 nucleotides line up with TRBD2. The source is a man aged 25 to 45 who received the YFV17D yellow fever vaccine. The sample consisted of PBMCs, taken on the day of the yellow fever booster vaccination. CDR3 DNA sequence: TGTGCCAGCAGTTCTACTAGCGGGAGAAAGACCCAGTACTTC. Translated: CASSSTSGRKTQYF.